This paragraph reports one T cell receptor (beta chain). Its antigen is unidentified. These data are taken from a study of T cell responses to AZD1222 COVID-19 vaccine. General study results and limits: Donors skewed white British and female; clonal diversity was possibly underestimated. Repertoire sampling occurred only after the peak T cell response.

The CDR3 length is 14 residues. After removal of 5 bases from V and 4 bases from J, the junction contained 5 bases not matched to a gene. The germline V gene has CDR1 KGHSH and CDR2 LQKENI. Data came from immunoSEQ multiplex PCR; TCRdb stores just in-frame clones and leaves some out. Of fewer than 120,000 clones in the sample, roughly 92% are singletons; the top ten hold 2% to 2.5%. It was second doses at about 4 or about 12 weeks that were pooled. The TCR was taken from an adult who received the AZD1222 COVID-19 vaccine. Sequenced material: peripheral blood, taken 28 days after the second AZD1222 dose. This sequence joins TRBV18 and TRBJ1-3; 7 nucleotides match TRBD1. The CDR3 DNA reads TGTGCCAGCTCATTATGGGACAGAGGAAACACCATATATTTT. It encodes CASSLWDRGNTIYF.